The source of this T cell receptor beta chain is a study of blood T cell repertoires in COVID-19. About the research overall: In each case, the material was cDNA or gDNA derived from T cells, B-cell-depleted T cells, or PBMCs.

Assay used: immunoSEQ multiplex PCR; TCRdb lists only in-frame clones, some missing. The sample lists approximately 470,000 clones; approximately 90% were seen once. Trimming cost V 5 bases and J 5 bases, with 15 bases left between them. This CDR3 region has 14 residues. The germline CDR1 and CDR2 sequences are SGHTA and FQGTGA. Sequenced material: PBMCs or T cells enriched from blood (not recorded which). The chain is built from TRBV7-3 and TRBJ1-1, with D perhaps matching TRBD1 (5 bases). The TCR was taken from a woman younger than 35 who had recovered from COVID-19. The CDR3 nucleotides read TGTGCCAGCAGCCCTGGGGGGGGTGCAACTGAAGCTTTCTTT. It is translated as CASSPGGGATEAFF.